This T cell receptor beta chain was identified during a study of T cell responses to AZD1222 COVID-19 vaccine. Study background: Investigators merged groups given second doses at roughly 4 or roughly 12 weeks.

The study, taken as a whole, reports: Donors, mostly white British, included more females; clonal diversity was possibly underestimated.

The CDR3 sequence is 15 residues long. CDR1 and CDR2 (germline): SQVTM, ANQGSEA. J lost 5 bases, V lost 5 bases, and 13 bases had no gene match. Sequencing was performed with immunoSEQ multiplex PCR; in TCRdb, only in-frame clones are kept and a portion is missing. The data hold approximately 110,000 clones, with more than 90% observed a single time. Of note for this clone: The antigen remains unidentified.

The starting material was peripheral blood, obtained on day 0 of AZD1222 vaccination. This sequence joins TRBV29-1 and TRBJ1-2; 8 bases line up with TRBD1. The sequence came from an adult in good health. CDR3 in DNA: TGCAGCGTTAATCTACAGGGGGGTTCGGGATATGGCTACACCTTC. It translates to CSVNLQGGSGYGYTF.